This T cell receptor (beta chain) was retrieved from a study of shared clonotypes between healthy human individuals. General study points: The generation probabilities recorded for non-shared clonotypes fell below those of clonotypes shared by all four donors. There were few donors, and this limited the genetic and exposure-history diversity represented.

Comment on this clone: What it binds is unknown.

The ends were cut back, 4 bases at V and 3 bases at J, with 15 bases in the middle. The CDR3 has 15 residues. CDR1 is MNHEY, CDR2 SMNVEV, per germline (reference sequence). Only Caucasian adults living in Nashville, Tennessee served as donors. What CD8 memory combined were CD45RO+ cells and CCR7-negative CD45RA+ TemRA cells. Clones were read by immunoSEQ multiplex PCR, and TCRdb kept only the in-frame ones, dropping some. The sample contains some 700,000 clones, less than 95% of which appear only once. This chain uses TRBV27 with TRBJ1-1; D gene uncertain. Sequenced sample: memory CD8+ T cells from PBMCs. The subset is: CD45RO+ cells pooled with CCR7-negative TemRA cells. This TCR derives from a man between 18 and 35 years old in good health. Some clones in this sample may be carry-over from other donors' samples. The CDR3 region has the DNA TGTGCCAGCAGTTATGGAGGATCTCTGTACACTGAAGCTTTCTTT. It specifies CASSYGGSLYTEAFF.